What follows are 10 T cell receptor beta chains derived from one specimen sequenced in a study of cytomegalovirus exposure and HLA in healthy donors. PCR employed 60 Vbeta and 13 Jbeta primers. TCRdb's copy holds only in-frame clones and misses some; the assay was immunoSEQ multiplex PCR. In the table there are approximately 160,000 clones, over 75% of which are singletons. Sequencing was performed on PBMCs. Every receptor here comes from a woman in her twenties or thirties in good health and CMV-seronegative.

The CDR3 region is CASSVMGQEIIYGYTF. CDR3 coding DNA: TGTGCCAGCAGTGTAATGGGACAGGAGATTATTTATGGCTACACCTTC. This rearrangement joins TRBV6-1 to TRBJ1-2; 8 nucleotides align to TRBD1. Germline lookup yields CDR1 MNHNS and CDR2 SASEGT. V trimming: 4 bases; J trimming: 5 bases; junction bases outside the gene matches: 12. The CDR3 sequence is 16 residues long.

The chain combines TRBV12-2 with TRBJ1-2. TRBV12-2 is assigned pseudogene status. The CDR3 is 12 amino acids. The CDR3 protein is CASLGLTYGYTF. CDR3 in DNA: TGTGCAAGTCTCGGGTTGACCTATGGCTACACCTTC.

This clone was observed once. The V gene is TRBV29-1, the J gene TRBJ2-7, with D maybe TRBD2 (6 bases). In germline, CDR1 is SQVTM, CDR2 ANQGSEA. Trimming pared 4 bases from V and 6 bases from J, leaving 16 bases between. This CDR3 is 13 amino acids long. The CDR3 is CSVGSGEEAEQYF. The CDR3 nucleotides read TGCAGCGTTGGCTCGGGGGAGGAGGCCGAGCAGTACTTC.

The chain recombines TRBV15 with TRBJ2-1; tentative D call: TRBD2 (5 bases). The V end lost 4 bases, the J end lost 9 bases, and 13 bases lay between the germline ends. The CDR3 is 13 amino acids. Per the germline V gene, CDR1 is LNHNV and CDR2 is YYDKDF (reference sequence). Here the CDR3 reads CATSIQLESEQFF. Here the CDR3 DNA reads TGTGCCACCAGCATCCAACTAGAGAGTGAGCAGTTCTTC.

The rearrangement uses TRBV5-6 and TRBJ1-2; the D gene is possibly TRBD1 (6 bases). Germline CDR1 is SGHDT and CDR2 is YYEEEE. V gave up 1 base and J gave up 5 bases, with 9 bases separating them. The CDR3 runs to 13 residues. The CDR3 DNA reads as TGTGCCAGCAGCTTGACAGGGTATTATGGCTACACCTTC. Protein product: CASSLTGYYGYTF. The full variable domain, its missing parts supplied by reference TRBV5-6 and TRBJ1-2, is DAGVTQSPTHLIKTRGQQVTLRCSPKSGHDTVSWYQQALGQGPQFIFQYYEEEERQRGNFPDRFSGHQFPNYSSELNVNALLLGDSALYLCASSLTGYYGYTFGSGTRLTVV.

The CDR3 nucleotides read TGTGCCAGCAGCTTGGAGGGACAGGGTAACTATGGCTACACCTTC. Encoded protein: CASSLEGQGNYGYTF. The chain uses TRBV5-5 and TRBJ1-2; 9 bases line up with TRBD1. V lost 0 bases, J lost 1 base, and 1 base stayed unmatched. The CDR3 length is 15 residues. Germline V gene sequence: CDR1 SGHKS, CDR2 YYEKEE (reference sequence).

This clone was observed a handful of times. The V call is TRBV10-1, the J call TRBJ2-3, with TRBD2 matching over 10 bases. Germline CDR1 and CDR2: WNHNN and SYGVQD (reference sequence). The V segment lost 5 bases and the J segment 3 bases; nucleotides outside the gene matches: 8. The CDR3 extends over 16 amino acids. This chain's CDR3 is CASSSSLAGGTDTQYF. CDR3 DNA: TGCGCCAGCAGTTCCTCCTTAGCGGGGGGAACAGATACGCAGTATTTT.

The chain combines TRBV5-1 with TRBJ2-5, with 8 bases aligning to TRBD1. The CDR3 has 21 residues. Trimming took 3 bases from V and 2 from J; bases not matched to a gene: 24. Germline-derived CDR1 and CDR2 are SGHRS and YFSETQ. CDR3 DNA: TGCGCCAGCAGCTCCGCAGGGGGCCCGGGACAAACCCTGAGACTACAAGAGACCCAGTACTTC. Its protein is CASSSAGGPGQTLRLQETQYF.

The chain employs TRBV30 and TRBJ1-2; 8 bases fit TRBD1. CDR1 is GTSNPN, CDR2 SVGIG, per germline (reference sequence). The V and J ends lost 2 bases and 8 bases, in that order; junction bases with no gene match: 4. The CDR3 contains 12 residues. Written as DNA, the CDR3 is TGTGCCTGGAGTTCAGGGGGCCGAGGCTACACCTTC. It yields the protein CAWSSGGRGYTF.

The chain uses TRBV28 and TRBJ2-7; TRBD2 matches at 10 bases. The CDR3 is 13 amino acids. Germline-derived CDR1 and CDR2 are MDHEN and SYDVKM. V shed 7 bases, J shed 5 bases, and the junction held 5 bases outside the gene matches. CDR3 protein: CASISGGADEQYF. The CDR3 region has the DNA TGTGCCAGCATAAGCGGGGGGGCCGACGAGCAGTACTTC.